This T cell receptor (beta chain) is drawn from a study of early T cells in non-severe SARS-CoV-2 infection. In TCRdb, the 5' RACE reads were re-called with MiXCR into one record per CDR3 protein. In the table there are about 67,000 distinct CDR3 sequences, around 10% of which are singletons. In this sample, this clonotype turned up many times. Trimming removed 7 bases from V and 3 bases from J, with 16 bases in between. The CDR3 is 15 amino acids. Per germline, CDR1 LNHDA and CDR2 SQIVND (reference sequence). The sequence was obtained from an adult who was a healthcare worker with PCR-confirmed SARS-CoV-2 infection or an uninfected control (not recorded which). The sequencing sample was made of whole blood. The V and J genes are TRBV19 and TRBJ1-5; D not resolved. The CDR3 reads CASTGQAGANQPQHF. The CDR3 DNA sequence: TGTGCCAGTACTGGGCAAGCTGGCGCCAATCAGCCCCAGCATTTT.